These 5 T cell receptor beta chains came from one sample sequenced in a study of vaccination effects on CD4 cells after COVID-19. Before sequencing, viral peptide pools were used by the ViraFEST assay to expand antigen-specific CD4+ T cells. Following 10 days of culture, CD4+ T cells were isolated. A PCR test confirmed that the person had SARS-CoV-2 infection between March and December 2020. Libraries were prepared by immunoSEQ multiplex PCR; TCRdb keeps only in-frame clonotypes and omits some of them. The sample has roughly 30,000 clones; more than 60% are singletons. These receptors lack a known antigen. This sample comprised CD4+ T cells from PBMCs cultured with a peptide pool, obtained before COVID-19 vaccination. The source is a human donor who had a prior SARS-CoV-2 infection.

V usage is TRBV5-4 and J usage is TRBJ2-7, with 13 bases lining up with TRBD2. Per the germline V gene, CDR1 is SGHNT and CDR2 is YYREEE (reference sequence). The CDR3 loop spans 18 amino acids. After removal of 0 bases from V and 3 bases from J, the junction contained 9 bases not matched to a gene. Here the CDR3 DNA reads TGTGCCAGCAGCTTGGGTGGGGGCGGACTAGCGGGAGTCTACGAGCAGTACTTC. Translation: CASSLGGGGLAGVYEQYF. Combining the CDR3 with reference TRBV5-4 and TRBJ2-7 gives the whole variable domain ETGVTQSPTHLIKTRGQQVTLRCSSQSGHNTVSWYQQALGQGPQFIFQYYREEENGRGNFPPRFSGLQFPNYSSELNVNALELDDSALYLCASSLGGGGLAGVYEQYFGPGTRLTVT.

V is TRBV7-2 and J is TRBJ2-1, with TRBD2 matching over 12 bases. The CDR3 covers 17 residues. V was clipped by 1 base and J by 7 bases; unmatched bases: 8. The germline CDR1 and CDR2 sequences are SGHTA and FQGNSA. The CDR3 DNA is TGTGCCAGCAGCTTAGGATTGAGGACTAGCGGGATTAATGAGCAGTTCTTC. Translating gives CASSLGLRTSGINEQFF.

CDR3 coding DNA: TGCGCCAGCAGCTTGACAGGGTGGGAGACCCAGTACTTC. It specifies CASSLTGWETQYF. The gene calls are TRBV5-1 and TRBJ2-5; TRBD1 might be the D (6 bases). This CDR3 is built from 13 residues. With 1 base removed from V and 5 bases from J, the gap between germline ends came to 9 bases. Germline-derived CDR1 and CDR2 are SGHRS and YFSETQ.

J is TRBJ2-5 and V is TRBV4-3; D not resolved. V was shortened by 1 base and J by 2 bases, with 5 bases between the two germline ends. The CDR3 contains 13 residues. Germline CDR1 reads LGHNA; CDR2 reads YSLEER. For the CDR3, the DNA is TGCGCCAGCAGCCAAGCGCAGCAAGAGACCCAGTACTTC. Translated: CASSQAQQETQYF.

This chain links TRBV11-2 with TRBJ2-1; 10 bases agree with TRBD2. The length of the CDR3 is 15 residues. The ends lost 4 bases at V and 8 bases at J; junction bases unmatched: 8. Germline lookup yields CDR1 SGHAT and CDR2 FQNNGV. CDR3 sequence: CASSYSGRALYEQFF. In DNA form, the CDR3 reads TGTGCCAGCAGCTACAGCGGGAGGGCTCTCTATGAGCAGTTCTTC.